The 27 T cell receptor beta chains below come from one sample, sequenced in a study of T-cell memory formation after mild COVID-19. TCRdb re-called the 5' RACE reads with MiXCR, one entry per CDR3 protein. The table shows fewer than 600,000 distinct CDR3 sequences, with about a fifth occurring only once. The source material was PBMCs or a T cell subset sorted from them (not recorded which). The receptors here all came from an adult woman who had mild COVID-19 (a few samples of this study predate the infection). Cell type and time point are not known.

This clonotype was observed a handful of times. The V and J genes are TRBV20-1 and TRBJ1-3, with D tentatively TRBD1 (6 bases). From germline, CDR1 is DFQATT and CDR2 SNEGSKA (reference sequence). V gave up 6 bases and J gave up 2 bases, with 14 bases separating them. This CDR3 is built from 14 residues. The CDR3 bases are TGCAGTGCCACCACAGGGAAGGCTGGAAACACCATATATTTT. The encoded protein is CSATTGKAGNTIYF.

This clonotype came up a few times. The chain has TRBV12-3 or TRBV12-4 and TRBJ2-1; D not resolved. This CDR3 comprises 16 residues. The germline V and J ends were trimmed by 3 bases and 0 bases, with 12 bases remaining between them. The CDR3 DNA reads TGTGCCAGCAGTTTTTGGCTCCTTGGCTCCTACAATGAGCAGTTCTTC. Translating it yields CASSFWLLGSYNEQFF.

The chain combines TRBV7-7 with TRBJ2-2; the D gene is possibly TRBD2 (6 bases). The germline CDR1 and CDR2 sequences are SSHAT and FNYEAQ (reference sequence). Trimming stripped 5 bases from V and 2 bases from J, with 15 bases between. There are 16 residues in the CDR3. The CDR3 loop is CASSPTTGLNTGELFF. Written as DNA, the CDR3 is TGTGCCAGCAGCCCGACTACGGGACTCAACACCGGGGAGCTGTTTTTT.

This clonotype was seen a handful of times. The chain is built from TRBV6-5 and TRBJ2-3; the D gene is possibly TRBD2 (5 bases). This CDR3 is built from 15 residues. Per germline, CDR1 MNHEY and CDR2 SVGAGI. Deletions cut 2 bases from V and 0 bases from J, with 9 bases between. CDR3 in DNA: TGTGCCAGCAGTTACGGGAGCTCTAGCACAGATACGCAGTATTTT. It is translated as CASSYGSSSTDTQYF.

The chain couples TRBV4-2 to TRBJ2-7; D gene uncertain. Germline CDR1 LGHNA, CDR2 YNFKEQ. V was shortened by 0 bases and J by 5 bases, with 5 bases between the two germline ends. The length of the CDR3 is 12 residues. CDR3 loop: CASSQERNEQYF. The CDR3 DNA reads as TGTGCCAGCAGCCAAGAAAGGAACGAGCAGTACTTC.

This chain uses TRBV5-6 with TRBJ1-2; 9 bases match TRBD1. V was clipped by 4 bases and J by 0 bases; unmatched bases: 7. Germline V gene lookup returns CDR1 SGHDT and CDR2 YYEEEE. This CDR3 has 16 amino acids. The CDR3 sequence: CASSGQGITSNYGYTF. The CDR3 DNA follows: TGTGCCAGCAGCGGACAGGGGATTACGTCTAACTATGGCTACACCTTC.

V gene TRBV6-5 combines with J gene TRBJ1-2; TRBD1 is a possible D gene (5 bases). The CDR3 consists of 13 residues. The V end was cut by 7 bases, the J end by 0 bases, with 9 bases between. Germline-derived CDR1 and CDR2 are MNHEY and SVGAGI. As DNA, the CDR3 is TGTGCCAGCAAAGAGGGACCTAACTATGGCTACACCTTC. Protein product: CASKEGPNYGYTF.

V is TRBV20-1 and J is TRBJ1-3, with 7 bases matching TRBD1. The CDR3 is 16 amino acids. Germline CDR1 is DFQATT and CDR2 is SNEGSKA (reference sequence). The V and J ends lost 3 bases and 0 bases, in that order; junction bases with no gene match: 8. CDR3 region: CSASIGGSSSGNTIYF. The CDR3 coding sequence is TGCAGTGCTAGCATAGGGGGCTCGAGCTCTGGAAACACCATATATTTT.

This clonotype has more than one count but fewer than ten. The CDR3 loop reads CASSREGQKYGYTF. The CDR3 DNA is TGCGCCAGCAGTAGGGAGGGACAGAAGTATGGCTACACCTTC. The chain links TRBV5-1 to TRBJ1-2; 7 positions agree with TRBD1. Germline V gives CDR1 SGHRS, CDR2 YFSETQ. There are 14 residues in the CDR3. The trim removed 5 bases at V and 5 bases at J, leaving 9 bases unmatched.

This clonotype was counted ten times or more. The chain uses TRBV20-1 and TRBJ2-2; 10 bases agree with TRBD2. V gave up 2 bases and J gave up 6 bases; unmatched junction bases: 12. This CDR3 spans 17 amino acids. Germline V lookup: CDR1 DFQATT, CDR2 SNEGSKA (reference sequence). The CDR3 DNA reads as TGCAGTGCTAGACGACTAGCGGGTAACTCCAAGCCCGGGGAGCTGTTTTTT. It specifies CSARRLAGNSKPGELFF.

The chain has TRBV28 and TRBJ1-4, with D possibly TRBD1 on 5 matching bases. There are 15 residues in the CDR3. Germline lookup yields CDR1 MDHEN and CDR2 SYDVKM. The ends were cut back, 3 bases at V and 4 bases at J, with 12 bases in the middle. The CDR3 sequence: CASSFSSGLNEKLFF. The CDR3 bases are TGTGCCAGCAGTTTTAGTTCAGGGCTTAATGAAAAACTGTTTTTT.

The rearrangement joins TRBV7-8 to TRBJ2-5; TRBD2 matches 14 bases. The CDR3 contains 16 residues. The ends lost 4 bases at V and 0 bases at J; junction bases unmatched: 1. From germline, CDR1 is SGHVS and CDR2 FQNEAQ. The CDR3 DNA is TGTGCCAGCAGCTGGACTAGCGGGGGGAACCAAGAGACCCAGTACTTC. Translated: CASSWTSGGNQETQYF.

The V gene is TRBV6-2 or TRBV6-3, the J gene TRBJ2-2; the D gene is possibly TRBD2 (6 bases). V was pared by 5 bases and J by 5 bases, with 18 bases between. CDR1 and CDR2 (germline): MNHEY, SVGEGT. The CDR3 has 16 residues. CDR3 nucleotides: TGTGCCAGCAGTCCGCAACGGGAGAGTCGTACCGGGGAGCTGTTTTTT. Translation gives CASSPQRESRTGELFF.

The chain joins TRBV20-1 to TRBJ1-1; weak D call: TRBD1 (5 bases). The V end lost 5 bases, the J end lost 3 bases, and 16 bases lay between the germline ends. CDR1 is DFQATT and CDR2 is SNEGSKA in the germline V gene (reference sequence). The CDR3 consists of 14 residues. As DNA, the CDR3 is TGCAGTGCTTACCCGGGGACTAAATACACTGAAGCTTTCTTT. This gives the protein CSAYPGTKYTEAFF.

The chain employs TRBV4-1 and TRBJ2-1; D gene unclear. V lost 2 bases, J lost 6 bases, and 17 bases lay in between. This CDR3 spans 16 amino acids. CDR1 and CDR2 from the germline V gene are MGHRA and YSYEKL. This CDR3 reads CASSQPRSTTANEQFF. In DNA, the CDR3 is TGCGCCAGCAGCCAACCGAGGAGCACGACCGCCAATGAGCAGTTCTTC.

The chain has TRBV6-2 or TRBV6-3 and TRBJ2-5; D not certain. The germline V and J ends were trimmed by 5 bases and 1 base, with 8 bases remaining between them. CDR3 length equals 13 residues. The germline CDR1 and CDR2 sequences are MNHEY and SVGEGT. The DNA of the CDR3 is TGTGCCAGCAGTGTACGTTTCCAAGAGACCCAGTACTTC. Amino acid sequence: CASSVRFQETQYF.

The CDR3 is CASRTSQGPYNEQFF. The CDR3 DNA reads TGTGCCAGCAGAACCTCGCAGGGACCCTACAATGAGCAGTTCTTC. This chain joins TRBV6-6 and TRBJ2-1; D could derive from TRBD1 or TRBD2 (5 bases each). V lost 6 bases and J lost 2, with 14 bases in between. This CDR3 spans 15 amino acids. CDR1 is MNHNY and CDR2 is SVGAGI in the germline V gene (reference sequence).

There are a few counts of this clonotype. The J gene is TRBJ1-1, the V gene TRBV12-3 or TRBV12-4; D may be TRBD1 (5 bases). V was cut by 8 bases and J by 0 bases, with 19 bases left in between. The CDR3 is 16 amino acids. CDR3 protein: CASGFEDKTMNTEAFF. CDR3 bases: TGTGCCAGCGGCTTCGAGGACAAGACCATGAACACTGAAGCTTTCTTT.

This clonotype was picked up a small number of times. The CDR3 DNA reads as TGTGCCAGCAGTCCCCGGACTAGCGAGTCCTACAATGAGCAGTTCTTC. Protein: CASSPRTSESYNEQFF. V and J are TRBV27 and TRBJ2-1, with 9 positions matching TRBD2. V shed 5 bases, J shed 1 base, and the junction held 6 bases outside the gene matches. The CDR3 sequence is 16 residues long. The germline gives CDR1 MNHEY, CDR2 SMNVEV (reference sequence).

The chain recombines TRBV20-1 with TRBJ2-1; D is ambiguous. V was pared by 7 bases and J by 2 bases, with 12 bases between. The CDR3 runs 13 residues. Looked up from germline, CDR1 is DFQATT and CDR2 is SNEGSKA (reference sequence). The chain's CDR3 is CSDIIPPYNEQFF. DNA for the CDR3: TGCAGTGATATCATCCCGCCCTACAATGAGCAGTTCTTC.

The rearrangement uses TRBV12-3 or TRBV12-4 and TRBJ1-6; 7 bases fit TRBD1. The CDR3 is made up of 17 amino acids. Trimming removed 6 bases from V and 0 bases from J; junction bases left unmatched: 8. The CDR3 DNA reads as TGTGCCAGCAGCCCAGGGGGAGGCCTCTCCTATAATTCACCCCTCCACTTT. It encodes CASSPGGGLSYNSPLHF.

This chain connects TRBV5-1 to TRBJ1-1; 8 bases line up with TRBD1. CDR1 and CDR2 (germline): SGHRS, YFSETQ. The CDR3 sequence is 14 residues long. Trimming removed 4 bases from V and 4 bases from J; junction bases left unmatched: 6. The CDR3 here is CASSQPDRATEAFF. DNA for the CDR3: TGCGCCAGCAGCCAACCGGACAGGGCCACTGAAGCTTTCTTT. The full variable domain, rest sourced from reference TRBV5-1 and TRBJ1-1, is KAGVTQTPRYLIKTRGQQVTLSCSPISGHRSVSWYQQTPGQGLQFLFEYFSETQRNKGNFPGRFSGRQFSNSRSEMNVSTLELGDSALYLCASSQPDRATEAFFGQGTRLTVV.

This clonotype came up a few times. This sequence joins TRBV7-9 and TRBJ2-3; D perhaps matches TRBD1 (6 bases). Trimming pared 6 bases from V and 2 bases from J, leaving 12 bases between. CDR1 is SEHNR and CDR2 is FQNEAQ in the germline V gene (reference sequence). This CDR3 comprises 14 residues. In DNA form, the CDR3 reads TGTGCCAGCAGATTTGGACAGACCACAGATACGCAGTATTTT. Translated, it gives CASRFGQTTDTQYF.

The chain has TRBV14 and TRBJ2-3; 13 bases match TRBD2. The V and J ends lost 6 bases and 2 bases, in that order; junction bases with no gene match: 14. CDR3 length equals 19 residues. Germline-derived CDR1 and CDR2 are SGHDN and FVKESK. The CDR3 spells CASRQFGLAGDSDTDTQYF. The CDR3 nucleotides read TGTGCCAGCAGGCAATTTGGACTAGCGGGAGATTCCGACACAGATACGCAGTATTTT. The entire variable domain, with the rest obtained from reference TRBV14 and TRBJ2-3, is as follows: EAGVTQFPSHSVIEKGQTVTLRCDPISGHDNLYWYRRVMGKEIKFLLHFVKESKQDESGMPNNRFLAERTGGTYSTLKVQPAELEDSGVYFCASRQFGLAGDSDTDTQYFGPGTRLTVL.

This chain connects TRBV27 to TRBJ2-3; D gene ambiguous. Germline V lookup: CDR1 MNHEY, CDR2 SMNVEV (reference sequence). V was trimmed by 3 bases and J by 4 bases, leaving 11 bases between them. This CDR3 has 14 amino acids. The CDR3 is CASSFFSAADTQYF. For the CDR3, the DNA is TGTGCCAGCAGTTTTTTCTCGGCAGCAGATACGCAGTATTTT.

This clonotype was seen a few times. V and J are TRBV12-3 or TRBV12-4 and TRBJ2-2, with 10 bases aligning to TRBD2. The CDR3 loop spans 16 amino acids. J was trimmed by 1 base and V by 7 bases; bases with no gene match: 6. The CDR3 nucleotides read TGTGCCAGCACCCGACTAGCGGGTGAGAACACCGGGGAGCTGTTTTTT. Its translation is CASTRLAGENTGELFF.

This chain uses TRBV6-5 with TRBJ2-3; a possible D gene is TRBD2 (6 bases). Germline CDR1 reads MNHEY; CDR2 reads SVGAGI. V lost 6 bases and J 4 bases, leaving 14 bases between the germline ends. The CDR3 is 14 residues long. CDR3 region: CASRSPWGADTQYF. Here the CDR3 DNA reads TGTGCCAGCAGATCCCCCTGGGGGGCAGATACGCAGTATTTT.